Shown below are 30 T cell receptor beta chains from a single sample sequenced in a study of cytomegalovirus exposure and HLA in healthy donors. Some clones are missing from TCRdb's copy, which holds only in-frame ones; the method was immunoSEQ multiplex PCR. The table shows tens of thousands of clones, with around 97% occurring only once. Sequencing was performed on PBMCs. These receptors were taken from a woman between 18 and 29 years old in good health and CMV-seropositive.

The rearrangement uses TRBV5-6 and TRBJ2-7, with 9 positions matching TRBD2. Trimming at V came to 5 bases and at J to 0 bases, leaving 3 bases not matched to a gene. The CDR3 runs 14 residues. Germline V lookup: CDR1 SGHDT, CDR2 YYEEEE. CDR3 coding DNA: TGTGCCAGCAGTCTAGCGGGGAGCTCCTACGAGCAGTACTTC. The encoded protein is CASSLAGSSYEQYF.

The chain has TRBV7-6 and TRBJ2-1; a possible D gene is TRBD2 (6 bases). V lost 5 bases, J lost 9 bases, and 8 bases lay in between. This CDR3 is 11 amino acids long. CDR1 and CDR2 from the germline V gene are SGHVS and FNYEAQ. CDR3 sequence: CASSPGSEQFF. For the CDR3, the DNA is TGTGCCAGCAGCCCCGGGAGTGAGCAGTTCTTC.

This chain connects TRBV10-3 to TRBJ2-1; 14 positions match TRBD2. The CDR3 has 18 amino acids. Trimming at V came to 3 bases and at J to 9 bases, leaving 13 bases not matched to a gene. Germline V lookup: CDR1 ENHRY, CDR2 SYGVKD. CDR3: CAISEVGSGTSGRFEQFF. CDR3 DNA: TGTGCCATCAGTGAAGTGGGGTCGGGGACTAGCGGGAGATTTGAGCAGTTCTTC.

The chain is built from TRBV5-1 and TRBJ2-5; the D gene is possibly TRBD2 (5 bases). Germline CDR1 reads SGHRS; CDR2 reads YFSETQ. Trimming pared 7 bases from V and 2 bases from J, leaving 15 bases between. The CDR3 runs 14 residues. The CDR3 DNA reads TGCGCCAGCGGGAGTTTGGGCATTCAAGAGACCCAGTACTTC. It codes for CASGSLGIQETQYF.

The V and J genes are TRBV27 and TRBJ2-5, with 7 bases fitting TRBD1. CDR1 MNHEY and CDR2 SMNVEV come from the germline V gene (reference sequence). Trimming took 8 bases from V and 5 from J; bases not matched to a gene: 5. This CDR3 comprises 12 residues. The chain's CDR3 is CASGRQGETQYF. In nucleotides, the CDR3 is TGTGCCAGCGGTAGACAGGGCGAGACCCAGTACTTC.

The chain recombines TRBV9 with TRBJ2-1, with a tentative D call TRBD2 (7 bases). The germline V gene encodes CDR1 SGDLS and CDR2 YYNGEE. V was shortened by 2 bases and J by 8 bases, with 17 bases between the two germline ends. This CDR3 spans 15 amino acids. CDR3 amino acids: CASSVGGGGWDEQFF. The CDR3 DNA reads as TGTGCCAGCAGCGTGGGAGGGGGAGGTTGGGATGAGCAGTTCTTC.

The chain joins TRBV5-4 to TRBJ2-2; 7 nucleotides align to TRBD1. The CDR3 spans 14 residues. CDR1 is SGHNT, CDR2 YYREEE, per germline (reference sequence). V trimming: 3 bases; J trimming: 6 bases; junction bases outside the gene matches: 5. Here the CDR3 DNA reads TGTGCCAGCAGCTCTACAGGGGTGGCCGGGGAGCTGTTTTTT. Amino acids: CASSSTGVAGELFF.

The chain couples TRBV21-1 to TRBJ2-7; the table's D call, TRBD2, has no DNA check behind it. TRBV21-1 is a pseudogene segment. CDR3 size: 18 residues. The DNA for the CDR3 is TGTGCCAGCAGCTTCCTAGTTATACCTCGAAGAACCACCTACGAGCAGTACTTC. Translating gives CASSFLVIPRRTTYEQYF.

This clone was seen only once. CDR3 amino acids: CASIPRTRTADEAFF. In DNA form, the CDR3 reads TGTGCCAGCATACCGCGGACACGGACAGCAGATGAAGCTTTCTTT. This chain joins TRBV7-8 and TRBJ1-1; D is perhaps TRBD1 (6 bases). With 7 bases removed from V and 7 bases from J, the gap between germline ends came to 22 bases. The germline V gene has CDR1 SGHVS and CDR2 FQNEAQ. The CDR3 has 15 residues.

The J gene is TRBJ2-1, the V gene TRBV5-1, with D perhaps TRBD1 (6 bases). V lost 4 bases and J 12 bases, leaving 20 bases between the germline ends. Germline V CDR1 and CDR2: SGHRS, YFSETQ. The CDR3 is 14 amino acids. The CDR3 region is CASSLGWGQGLQFF. Written as DNA, the CDR3 is TGCGCCAGCAGCCTTGGGTGGGGACAAGGGCTGCAGTTCTTC.

The chain combines TRBV5-1 with TRBJ2-1; D unclear. The CDR3 is made up of 15 amino acids. Germline CDR1 is SGHRS and CDR2 is YFSETQ. The V end was cut by 4 bases, the J end by 2 bases, with 13 bases between. Written as DNA, the CDR3 is TGCGCCAGCAGCGAGCGCGTACTGACCTACAATGAGCAGTTCTTC. Translation gives CASSERVLTYNEQFF.

The chain has TRBV6-5 and TRBJ2-5, with D possibly being TRBD2 (6 bases). V lost 4 bases, J lost 4 bases, and 10 bases lay in between. This CDR3 comprises 13 residues. Germline lookup yields CDR1 MNHEY and CDR2 SVGAGI. Here the CDR3 reads CASSSLAVETQYF. CDR3 in DNA: TGTGCCAGCAGTTCTTTAGCGGTAGAGACCCAGTACTTC.

The rearrangement joins TRBV6-5 to TRBJ1-2, with TRBD1 matching 8 bases. The CDR3 has 14 amino acids. The trim removed 5 bases at V and 4 bases at J, leaving 6 bases unmatched. CDR1 is MNHEY, CDR2 SVGAGI, per germline. CDR3 nucleotide sequence: TGTGCCAGCAGTCAAGAGACAGGGGCCTATGGCTACACCTTC. Translating it yields CASSQETGAYGYTF.

This chain joins TRBV15 and TRBJ2-1; 12 bases map to TRBD2. After removal of 0 bases from V and 4 bases from J, the junction contained 7 bases not matched to a gene. The germline V gene encodes CDR1 LNHNV and CDR2 YYDKDF (reference sequence). This CDR3 has 18 residues. As DNA, the CDR3 is TGTGCCACCAGCAGAGATGAGGGGGGACTAGCGGGTTACAATGAGCAGTTCTTC. It yields the protein CATSRDEGGLAGYNEQFF.

The chain combines TRBV28 with TRBJ2-7; 14 bases map to TRBD2. The CDR3 consists of 15 residues. Germline V lookup: CDR1 MDHEN, CDR2 SYDVKM. After removal of 3 bases from V and 4 bases from J, the junction contained 2 bases not matched to a gene. DNA for the CDR3: TGTGCCAGCAGTTTGACTAGCGGGGGGGAATACGAGCAGTACTTC. It yields the protein CASSLTSGGEYEQYF. The variable domain in full, completed from reference TRBV28 and TRBJ2-7, reads DVKVTQSSRYLVKRTGEKVFLECVQDMDHENMFWYRQDPGLGLRLIYFSYDVKMKEKGDIPEGYSVSREKKERFSLILESASTNQTSMYLCASSLTSGGEYEQYFGPGTRLTVT.

The chain is built from TRBV19 and TRBJ1-1, with D unresolved. The CDR3 sequence is 12 residues long. Germline V lookup: CDR1 LNHDA, CDR2 SQIVND (reference sequence). Trimming took 4 bases from V and 4 from J, leaving 7 bases between them. CDR3 bases: TGTGCCAGTAGTAGAGCGGGCACTGAAGCTTTCTTT. Protein: CASSRAGTEAFF.

This chain joins TRBV27 and TRBJ1-1; D is perhaps TRBD1 (5 bases). Germline V gives CDR1 MNHEY, CDR2 SMNVEV (reference sequence). CDR3 length equals 17 residues. V shed 5 bases and J shed 3 bases, with 22 bases lying between them. CDR3: CASSHHLRARDDTEAFF. Written as DNA, the CDR3 is TGTGCCAGCAGTCACCATCTTAGGGCCAGGGATGACACTGAAGCTTTCTTT.

The DNA of the CDR3 is TGTGCCAGCAGAACCCAGGGGGCCGGGGAGCTGTTTTTT. It encodes CASRTQGAGELFF. The chain uses TRBV2 and TRBJ2-2; TRBD1 matches 7 bases. Trimming removed 6 bases from V and 6 bases from J; junction bases left unmatched: 4. The CDR3 is 13 residues long. Germline V gene data show CDR1 as SNHLY and CDR2 as FYNNEI.

The rearrangement uses TRBV28 and TRBJ2-7; D might be TRBD1 (6 bases). With 2 bases removed from V and 1 base from J, the gap between germline ends came to 12 bases. This CDR3 comprises 15 residues. The V gene's germline CDR1 is MDHEN and CDR2 SYDVKM. The DNA of the CDR3 is TGTGCCAGCAGTTTAGGAGGACAGCAATCCTACGAGCAGTACTTC. It specifies CASSLGGQQSYEQYF. Complete variable domain (other parts from reference TRBV28 and TRBJ2-7): DVKVTQSSRYLVKRTGEKVFLECVQDMDHENMFWYRQDPGLGLRLIYFSYDVKMKEKGDIPEGYSVSREKKERFSLILESASTNQTSMYLCASSLGGQQSYEQYFGPGTRLTVT.

This rearrangement joins TRBV5-3 to TRBJ2-1, with 8 bases matching TRBD1. TRBV5-3 has ORF status, its function being uncertain. The V gene end was trimmed by 3 bases and the J gene end by 8 bases; junction bases not matched to a gene: 1. The CDR3 spans 12 residues. CDR3: CARSSGGDEQFF. CDR3 nucleotides: TGTGCCAGAAGCTCAGGGGGCGATGAGCAGTTCTTC.

V is TRBV5-6 and J is TRBJ1-6, with D perhaps matching TRBD1 (6 bases). The germline V and J ends were trimmed by 4 bases and 3 bases, with 8 bases remaining between them. This CDR3 is 14 amino acids long. Germline CDR1 SGHDT, CDR2 YYEEEE. In DNA, the CDR3 is TGTGCCAGCAGCGGGGGACACTATAATTCACCCCTCCACTTT. Amino acids: CASSGGHYNSPLHF.

The rearrangement links TRBV19 to TRBJ2-1; 10 bases line up with TRBD1. This CDR3 comprises 15 residues. From germline, CDR1 is LNHDA and CDR2 SQIVND (reference sequence). V lost 4 bases to trimming and J lost 9 bases; unmatched junction nucleotides: 9. The DNA of the CDR3 is TGTGCCAGTAGTAAAGGGGGACAGGGGCTGGTTGAGCAGTTCTTC. Translated: CASSKGGQGLVEQFF.

This chain links TRBV19 with TRBJ2-5, with TRBD1 matching over 8 bases. The ends lost 6 bases at V and 0 bases at J; junction bases unmatched: 6. The CDR3 contains 15 residues. The germline V gene encodes CDR1 LNHDA and CDR2 SQIVND (reference sequence). This CDR3 is CASSWSGQDQETQYF. DNA for the CDR3: TGTGCCAGTAGCTGGTCGGGACAGGACCAAGAGACCCAGTACTTC.

V usage is TRBV19 and J usage is TRBJ1-4; 8 nucleotides match TRBD1. Germline assignment: CDR1 LNHDA and CDR2 SQIVND (reference sequence). The CDR3 sequence is 13 residues long. Trimming removed 6 bases from V and 6 bases from J; junction bases left unmatched: 3. CDR3 sequence reads: CASSQDRDEKLFF. CDR3 DNA sequence: TGTGCCAGTAGCCAGGACAGGGATGAAAAACTGTTTTTT. The entire variable domain, with the rest obtained from reference TRBV19 and TRBJ1-4, is as follows: DGGITQSPKYLFRKEGQNVTLSCEQNLNHDAMYWYRQDPGQGLRLIYYSQIVNDFQKGDIAEGYSVSREKKESFPLTVTSAQKNPTAFYLCASSQDRDEKLFFGSGTQLSVL.

The chain recombines TRBV28 with TRBJ2-7; a weak D match, TRBD2 (6 bases). Per germline, CDR1 MDHEN and CDR2 SYDVKM. CDR3 length: 14 residues. V was cut by 7 bases and J by 3 bases, with 16 bases left in between. The CDR3 DNA reads as TGTGCCAGCACCATCCACGGGGGACTCTACGAGCAGTACTTC. Its protein product is CASTIHGGLYEQYF.

This chain joins TRBV30 and TRBJ2-7; maybe TRBD2 (6 bases). Germline values: CDR1 GTSNPN, CDR2 SVGIG (reference sequence). Trimming stripped 2 bases from V and 3 bases from J, with 14 bases between. The CDR3 is 14 amino acids. The chain's CDR3 is CAWSIGGRGYEQYF. CDR3 nucleotides: TGTGCCTGGAGTATCGGGGGAAGGGGCTACGAGCAGTACTTC.

V gene TRBV7-3 combines with J gene TRBJ1-2; D is undetermined. CDR1 is SGHTA, CDR2 FQGTGA, per germline. The CDR3 runs 14 residues. Trimming cost V 5 bases and J 4 bases, with 14 bases left between them. In nucleotides, the CDR3 is TGTGCCAGCAGCCAAGGAGGAGGGCTCTATGGCTACACCTTC. Its translation is CASSQGGGLYGYTF.

V and J are TRBV6-5 and TRBJ1-4; D remains ambiguous. Germline CDR1 is MNHEY and CDR2 is SVGAGI. The CDR3 totals 12 residues. Trimming took 7 bases from V and 3 from J, leaving 6 bases between them. DNA for the CDR3: TGTGCCAGCACGTCTCCTAATGAAAAACTGTTTTTT. Its translation: CASTSPNEKLFF.

The chain carries TRBV19 and TRBJ2-6, with 9 bases aligning to TRBD1. The V segment lost 5 bases and the J segment 2 bases; nucleotides outside the gene matches: 7. Per germline, CDR1 LNHDA and CDR2 SQIVND (reference sequence). The CDR3 consists of 17 residues. The DNA for the CDR3 is TGTGCCAGTAGTCCGGGACAGGGATCCGCTGGGGCCAACGTCCTGACTTTC. Its translation is CASSPGQGSAGANVLTF.

This clone came up a few times. V usage is TRBV9 and J usage is TRBJ2-2; the match to TRBD2 covers 11 bases. Germline V gene data show CDR1 as SGDLS and CDR2 as YYNGEE. With V trimmed by 7 bases and J by 6 bases, 5 bases remained unmatched. This CDR3 spans 14 amino acids. The CDR3 DNA reads TGTGCCAGCGGTAGCGGGAGGGCTCCCGGGGAGCTGTTTTTT. Translating gives CASGSGRAPGELFF.